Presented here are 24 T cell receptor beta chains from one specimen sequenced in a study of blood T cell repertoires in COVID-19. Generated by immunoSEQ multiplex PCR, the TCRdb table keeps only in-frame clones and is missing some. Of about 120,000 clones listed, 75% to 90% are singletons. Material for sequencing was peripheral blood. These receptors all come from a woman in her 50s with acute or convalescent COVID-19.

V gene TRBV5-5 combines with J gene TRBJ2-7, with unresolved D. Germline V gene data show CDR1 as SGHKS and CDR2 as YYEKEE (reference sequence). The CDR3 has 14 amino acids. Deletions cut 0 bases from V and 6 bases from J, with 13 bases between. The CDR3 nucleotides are TGTGCCAGCAGCTTGGAACCCCTCGCTAGCGAGCAGTACTTC. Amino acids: CASSLEPLASEQYF.

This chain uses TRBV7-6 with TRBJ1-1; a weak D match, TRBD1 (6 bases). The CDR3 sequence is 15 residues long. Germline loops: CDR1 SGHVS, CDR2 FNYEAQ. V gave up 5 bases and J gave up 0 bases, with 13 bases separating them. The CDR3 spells CASSPRTEVNTEAFF. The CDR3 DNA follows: TGTGCCAGCAGCCCTCGGACAGAAGTGAACACTGAAGCTTTCTTT.

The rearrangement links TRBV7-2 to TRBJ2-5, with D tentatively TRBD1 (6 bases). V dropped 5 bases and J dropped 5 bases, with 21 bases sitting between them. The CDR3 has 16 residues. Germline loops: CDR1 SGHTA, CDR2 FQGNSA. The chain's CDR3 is CASSLLRTASGETQYF. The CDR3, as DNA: TGTGCCAGCAGCCTGCTAAGGACAGCGTCTGGGGAGACCCAGTACTTC.

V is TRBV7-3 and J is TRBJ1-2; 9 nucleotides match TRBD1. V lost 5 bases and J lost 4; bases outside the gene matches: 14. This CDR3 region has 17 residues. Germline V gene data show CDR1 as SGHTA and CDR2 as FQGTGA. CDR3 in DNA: TGTGCCAGCAGCCGAGACCCCGGGACAGGGCAATTCTATGGCTACACCTTC. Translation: CASSRDPGTGQFYGYTF.

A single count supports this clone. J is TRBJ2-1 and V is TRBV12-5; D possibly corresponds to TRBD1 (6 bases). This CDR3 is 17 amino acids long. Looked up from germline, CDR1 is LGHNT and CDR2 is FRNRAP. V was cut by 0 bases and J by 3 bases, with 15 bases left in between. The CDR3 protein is CASGLVLGRDNYNEQFF. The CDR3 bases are TGTGCTAGTGGTTTGGTACTAGGCAGGGACAACTACAATGAGCAGTTCTTC.

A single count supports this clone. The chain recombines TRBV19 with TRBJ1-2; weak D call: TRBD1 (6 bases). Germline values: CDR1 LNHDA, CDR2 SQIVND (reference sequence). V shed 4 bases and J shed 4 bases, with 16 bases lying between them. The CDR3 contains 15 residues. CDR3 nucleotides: TGTGCCAGTAGTAACCCAGGGGACCTGTTCTATGGCTACACCTTC. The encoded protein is CASSNPGDLFYGYTF.

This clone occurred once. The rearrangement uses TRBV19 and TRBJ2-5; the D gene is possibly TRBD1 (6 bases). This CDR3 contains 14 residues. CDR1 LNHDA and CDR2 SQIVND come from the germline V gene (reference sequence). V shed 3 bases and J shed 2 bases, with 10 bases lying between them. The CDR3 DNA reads TGTGCCAGTAGTATCGGACAGTCTCAAGAGACCCAGTACTTC. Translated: CASSIGQSQETQYF.

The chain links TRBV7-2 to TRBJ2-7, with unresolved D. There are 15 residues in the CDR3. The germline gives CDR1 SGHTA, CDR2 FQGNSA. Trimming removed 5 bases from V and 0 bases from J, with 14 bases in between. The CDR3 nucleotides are TGTGCCAGCAGCCCACTGACTCTAGTCTCCTACGAGCAGTACTTC. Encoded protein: CASSPLTLVSYEQYF.

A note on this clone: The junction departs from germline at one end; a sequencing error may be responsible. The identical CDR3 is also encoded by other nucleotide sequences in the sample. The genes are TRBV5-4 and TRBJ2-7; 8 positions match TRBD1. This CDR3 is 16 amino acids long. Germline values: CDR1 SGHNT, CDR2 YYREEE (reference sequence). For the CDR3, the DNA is TGTGCCAGTAAATCCGACCCAGGGGGCAATTACGACGAACAGTACTTC. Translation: CASKSDPGGNYDEQYF.

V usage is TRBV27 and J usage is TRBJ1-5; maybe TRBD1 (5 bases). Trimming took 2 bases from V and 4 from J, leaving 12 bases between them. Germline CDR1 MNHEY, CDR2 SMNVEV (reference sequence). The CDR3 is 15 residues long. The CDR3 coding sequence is TGTGCCAGCAGTTTAGTCCAGGGAGGTAATCAGCCCCAGCATTTT. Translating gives CASSLVQGGNQPQHF.

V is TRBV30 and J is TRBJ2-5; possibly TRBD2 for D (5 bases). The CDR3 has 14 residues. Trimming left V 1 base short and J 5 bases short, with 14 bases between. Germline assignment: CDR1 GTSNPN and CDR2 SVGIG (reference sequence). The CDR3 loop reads CAWSGGRGQETQYF. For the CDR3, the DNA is TGTGCCTGGAGTGGCGGCAGAGGGCAGGAGACCCAGTACTTC. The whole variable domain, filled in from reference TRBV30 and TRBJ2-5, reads SQTIHQWPATLVQPVGSPLSLECTVEGTSNPNLYWYRQAAGRGLQLLFYSVGIGQISSEVPQNLSASRPQDRQFILSSKKLLLSDSGFYLCAWSGGRGQETQYFGPGTRLLVL.

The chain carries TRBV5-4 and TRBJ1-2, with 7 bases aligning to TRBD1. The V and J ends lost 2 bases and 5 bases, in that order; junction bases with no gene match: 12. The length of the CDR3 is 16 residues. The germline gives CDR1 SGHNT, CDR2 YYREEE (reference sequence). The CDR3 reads CASSFGTARNTYGYTF. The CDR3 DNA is TGTGCCAGCAGCTTCGGGACAGCCCGGAATACTTATGGCTACACCTTC.

The CDR3 nucleotides are TGTGCCAGCAGTGAAGCGACAGGGGGCGCTGCCTATGGCTACACCTTC. It specifies CASSEATGGAAYGYTF. V gene TRBV2 combines with J gene TRBJ1-2; 10 bases map to TRBD1. V shed 0 bases, J shed 4 bases, and the junction held 5 bases outside the gene matches. The CDR3 loop spans 16 amino acids. The germline CDR1 and CDR2 sequences are SNHLY and FYNNEI. Drawing the rest from reference TRBV2 and TRBJ1-2, the complete variable domain is EPEVTQTPSHQVTQMGQEVILRCVPISNHLYFYWYRQILGQKVEFLVSFYNNEISEKSEIFDDQFSVERPDGSNFTLKIRSTKLEDSAMYFCASSEATGGAAYGYTFGSGTRLTVV.

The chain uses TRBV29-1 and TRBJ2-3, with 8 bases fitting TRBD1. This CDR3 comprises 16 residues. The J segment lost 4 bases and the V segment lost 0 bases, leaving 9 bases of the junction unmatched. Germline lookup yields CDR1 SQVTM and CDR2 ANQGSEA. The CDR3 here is CSVEDIETGEADTQYF. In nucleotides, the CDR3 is TGCAGCGTTGAAGACATTGAGACAGGGGAGGCAGATACGCAGTATTTT.

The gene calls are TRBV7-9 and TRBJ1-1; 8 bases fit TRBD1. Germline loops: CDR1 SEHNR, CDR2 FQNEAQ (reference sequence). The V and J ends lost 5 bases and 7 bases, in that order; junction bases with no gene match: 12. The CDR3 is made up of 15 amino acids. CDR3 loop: CASSGLQDRVNEAFF. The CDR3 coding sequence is TGTGCCAGCAGCGGCCTCCAGGACAGGGTTAATGAAGCTTTCTTT.

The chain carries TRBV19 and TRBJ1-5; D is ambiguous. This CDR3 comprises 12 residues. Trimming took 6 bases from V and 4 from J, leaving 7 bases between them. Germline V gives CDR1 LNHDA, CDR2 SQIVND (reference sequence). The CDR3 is CASRAVNQPQHF. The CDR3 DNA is TGTGCCAGTAGGGCAGTGAATCAGCCCCAGCATTTT.

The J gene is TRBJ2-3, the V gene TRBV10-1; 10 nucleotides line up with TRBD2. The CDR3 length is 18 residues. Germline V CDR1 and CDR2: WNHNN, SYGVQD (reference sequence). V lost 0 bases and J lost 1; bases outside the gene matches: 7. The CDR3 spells CASSESSGRAIGTDTQYF. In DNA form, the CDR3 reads TGCGCCAGCAGTGAGTCGAGCGGGAGGGCCATTGGCACAGATACGCAGTATTTT.

CDR3 nucleotide sequence: TGTGCCACCAGCCGTCCACGAGCCAGCGGGGGGTCCTACGAGCAGTACTTC. Encoded protein: CATSRPRASGGSYEQYF. This chain connects TRBV15 to TRBJ2-7, with 9 bases matching TRBD2. Germline V gene lookup returns CDR1 LNHNV and CDR2 YYDKDF (reference sequence). The V gene end was trimmed by 5 bases and the J gene end by 1 base; junction bases not matched to a gene: 12. The CDR3 is 17 residues long.

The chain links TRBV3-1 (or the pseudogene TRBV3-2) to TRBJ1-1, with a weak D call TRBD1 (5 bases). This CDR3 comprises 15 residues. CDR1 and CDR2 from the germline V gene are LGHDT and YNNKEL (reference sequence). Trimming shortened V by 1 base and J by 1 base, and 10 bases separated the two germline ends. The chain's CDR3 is CASSQVGHPNTEAFF. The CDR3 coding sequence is TGTGCCAGCAGCCAAGTAGGACACCCGAACACTGAAGCTTTCTTT.

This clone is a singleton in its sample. The CDR3 sequence is CASSPGDRAREKLFF. As DNA, the CDR3 is TGTGCCAGCAGCCCAGGGGACAGGGCGAGGGAAAAACTGTTTTTT. The rearrangement joins TRBV7-9 to TRBJ1-4, with TRBD1 matching 9 bases. This CDR3 contains 15 residues. Germline CDR1 and CDR2: SEHNR and FQNEAQ (reference sequence). J was trimmed by 8 bases and V by 5 bases; bases with no gene match: 9.

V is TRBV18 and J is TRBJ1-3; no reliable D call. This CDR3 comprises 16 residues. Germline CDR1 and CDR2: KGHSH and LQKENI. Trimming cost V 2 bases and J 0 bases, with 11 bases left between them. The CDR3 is CASSPKEALSGNTIYF. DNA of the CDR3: TGTGCCAGCTCACCAAAGGAGGCTCTCTCTGGAAACACCATATATTTT.

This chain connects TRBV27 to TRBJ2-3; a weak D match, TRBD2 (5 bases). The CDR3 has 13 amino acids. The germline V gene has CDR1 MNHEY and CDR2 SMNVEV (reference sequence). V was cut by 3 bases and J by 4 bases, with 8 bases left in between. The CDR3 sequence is CASSFLGADTQYF. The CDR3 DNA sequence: TGTGCCAGCAGTTTTCTCGGGGCAGATACGCAGTATTTT.

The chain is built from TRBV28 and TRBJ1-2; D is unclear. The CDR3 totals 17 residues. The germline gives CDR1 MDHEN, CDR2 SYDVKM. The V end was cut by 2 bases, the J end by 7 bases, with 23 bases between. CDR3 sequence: CASSLGLTILGAAGYTF. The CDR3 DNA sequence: TGTGCCAGCAGTTTAGGACTAACCATTTTGGGTGCGGCTGGCTACACCTTC.

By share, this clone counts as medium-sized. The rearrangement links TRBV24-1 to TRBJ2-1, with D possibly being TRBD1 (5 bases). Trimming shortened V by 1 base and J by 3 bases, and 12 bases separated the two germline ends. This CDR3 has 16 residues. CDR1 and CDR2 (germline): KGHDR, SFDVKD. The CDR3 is CATSDFDRDSYNEQFF. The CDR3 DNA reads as TGTGCCACCAGTGATTTTGATCGAGACAGCTACAATGAGCAGTTCTTC.